This T cell receptor beta chain was recorded in a study of blood T cell repertoires in COVID-19. Authors' processing steps: Counts of nucleated cells, estimated from reference gene primer amplification, were obtained. Using immunoSEQ multiplex PCR, the repertoire was profiled, and TCRdb retains in-frame clones only, with some absent. V and J calls and clone size come straight from that table; D and trimming were deduced from the DNA. The repertoire holds 200,000 to 250,000 clones, with around 85% as singletons. One Seattle source followed patients from active infection through their disease course. Source material: peripheral blood. This clonotype was obtained from a woman in her seventies with COVID-19, enrolled during active disease.

The CDR3 loop is CASSLLVLTTGPGSGNTIYF. The CDR3 DNA sequence: TGTGCCAGCTCACTGCTCGTACTTACGACAGGGCCCGGCTCTGGAAACACCATATATTTT. The chain uses TRBV18 and TRBJ1-3, with 7 positions matching TRBD1. Germline CDR1 reads KGHSH; CDR2 reads LQKENI. The CDR3 is 20 residues long. V dropped 4 bases and J dropped 0; count of bases not matched to a gene: 18.